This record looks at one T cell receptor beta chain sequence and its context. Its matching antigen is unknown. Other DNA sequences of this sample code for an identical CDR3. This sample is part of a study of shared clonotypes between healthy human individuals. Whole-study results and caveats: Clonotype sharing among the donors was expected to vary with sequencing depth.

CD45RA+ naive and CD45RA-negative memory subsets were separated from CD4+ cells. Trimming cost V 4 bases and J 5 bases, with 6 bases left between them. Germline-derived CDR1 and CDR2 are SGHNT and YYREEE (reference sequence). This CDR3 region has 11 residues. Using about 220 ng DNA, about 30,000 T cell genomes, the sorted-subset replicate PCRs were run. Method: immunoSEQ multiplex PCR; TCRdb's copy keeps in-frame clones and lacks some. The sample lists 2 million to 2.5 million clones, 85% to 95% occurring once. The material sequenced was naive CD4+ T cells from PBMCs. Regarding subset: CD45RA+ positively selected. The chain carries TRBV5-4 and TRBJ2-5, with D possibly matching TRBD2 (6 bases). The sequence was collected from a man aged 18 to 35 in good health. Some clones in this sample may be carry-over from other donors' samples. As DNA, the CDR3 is TGTGCCAGCAGCGGGGGGGAGACCCAGTACTTC. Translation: CASSGGETQYF.